This T cell receptor (beta chain) was sequenced during a study of response to subunit inactivated influenza vaccine. With 7 bases removed from V and 1 base from J, the gap between germline ends came to 10 bases. CDR1 and CDR2 (germline): DFQATT, SNEGSKA (reference sequence). The CDR3 contains 12 residues. TCRdb recomputed calls from the RT-PCR reads with MiXCR, one row per CDR3 protein. The table shows hundreds of thousands of distinct CDR3 sequences, with 12% occurring only once. Study-level findings and limits: It was the authors' suggestion that each seasonal influenza vaccination recruits few new T cells.

Notes on this clonotype: Its antigen remains unknown.

The TCR sequence derives from a man aged 45-60 years who received an inactivated influenza vaccine. The V and J genes are TRBV20-1 and TRBJ1-1; D is unclear. The sample here was non-naive T cells sorted from PBMCs, taken less than 15 days before vaccination. Here the CDR3 DNA reads TGCAGTGGGTCAAGGAGGAACACTGAAGCTTTCTTT. Amino acid sequence: CSGSRRNTEAFF.